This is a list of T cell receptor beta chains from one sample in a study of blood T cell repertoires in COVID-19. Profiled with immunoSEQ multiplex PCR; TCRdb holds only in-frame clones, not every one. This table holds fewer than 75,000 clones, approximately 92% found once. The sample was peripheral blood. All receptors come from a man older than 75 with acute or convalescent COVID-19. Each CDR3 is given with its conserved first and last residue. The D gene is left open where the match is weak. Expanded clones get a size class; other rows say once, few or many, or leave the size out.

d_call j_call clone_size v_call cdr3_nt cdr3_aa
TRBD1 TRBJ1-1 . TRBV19 TGTGCCACCAATAAGGGACAGTTTGAAGCTTTCTTT CATNKGQFEAFF
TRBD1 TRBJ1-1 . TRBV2 TGTGCCAGCAGGCCCGACAGGGACACTGAAGCTTTCTTT CASRPDRDTEAFF
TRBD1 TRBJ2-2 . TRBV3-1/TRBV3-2 TGTGCCAGCAGCCAAGCGCAGGGGGCGAACACCGGGGAGCTGTTTTTT CASSQAQGANTGELFF
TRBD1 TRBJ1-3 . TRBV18 TGTGCCAGCTCACTTACAGGGGCCTCTGGAAACACCATATATTTT CASSLTGASGNTIYF
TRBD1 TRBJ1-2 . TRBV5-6 TGTGCCAGCAGCTTTTTGGACAGGGACTATGGCTACACCTTC CASSFLDRDYGYTF
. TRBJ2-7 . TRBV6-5 TGTGCCAGCAGCGGACAGTCCTACGAGCAGTACTTC CASSGQSYEQYF
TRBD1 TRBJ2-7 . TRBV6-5 TGTGCCAGCATTCAACCGGGACAGGGGTACTACGAGCAGTACTTC CASIQPGQGYYEQYF
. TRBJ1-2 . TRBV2 TGTGCCAGCACCCCCCCAGGGGCTAATCGTGGCTACACCTTC CASTPPGANRGYTF
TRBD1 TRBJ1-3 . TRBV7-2 TGTGCCAGCAGCCCGGGACAGGGGGCCTATGGAAACACCATATATTTT CASSPGQGAYGNTIYF
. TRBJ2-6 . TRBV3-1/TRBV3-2 TGTGCCAGCAGCTCCACAGGGAGTGCTGGGGCCAACGTCCTGACTTTC CASSSTGSAGANVLTF
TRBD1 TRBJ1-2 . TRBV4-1 TGCGCCAGCAGCCAACCCCAGGGGGCGAGCTATGGCTACACCTTC CASSQPQGASYGYTF
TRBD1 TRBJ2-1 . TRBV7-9 TGTGCCAGCAGCCCCCGGCCCGGGACAGCCTACAATGAGCAGTTCTTC CASSPRPGTAYNEQFF
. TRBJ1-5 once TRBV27 TGTGCCAGCTCCCCTTGGGCGGGGAAACAGCCCCAGCATTTT CASSPWAGKQPQHF
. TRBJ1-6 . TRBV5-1 TGCGCCAGCAGCTTGGAGGCCGGGGAAAATTCACCCCTCCACTTT CASSLEAGENSPLHF
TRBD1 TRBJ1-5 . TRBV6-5 TGTGCCAGCACCGACAGGGCTCGGAGCAATCAGCCCCAGCATTTT CASTDRARSNQPQHF
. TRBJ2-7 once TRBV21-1 TGTGCCAGCAGCAAATGTGGTGCAGGGCGGGAGGGCTACGAGCAGTACTTC CASSKCGAGREGYEQYF
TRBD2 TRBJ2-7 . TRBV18 TGTGCCAGCTCACCACCCGGACTAGCGGGCGGAAGCTCCTACGAGCAGTACTTC CASSPPGLAGGSSYEQYF
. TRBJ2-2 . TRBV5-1 TGCGCCAGCAGGCTGGAGGATACCGGGGAGCTGTTTTTT CASRLEDTGELFF
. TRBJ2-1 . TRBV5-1 TGCGCCAGCAGCCTGATATCCGAGAGCTCCTACAATGAGCAGTTCTTC CASSLISESSYNEQFF
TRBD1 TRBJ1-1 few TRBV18 TGTGCCAGCTCACCACCCCCACAGGGGAGAACTGAAGCTTTCTTT CASSPPPQGRTEAFF
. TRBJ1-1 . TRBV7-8 TGTGCCAGCAGCTTGAACCGGGTGAACACTGAAGCTTTCTTT CASSLNRVNTEAFF
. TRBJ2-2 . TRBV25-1 TGTGCCAGCACCGAGACAGGGAACACCGGGGAGCTGTTTTTT CASTETGNTGELFF
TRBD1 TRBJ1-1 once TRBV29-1 TGCAGCGTCGCTGGACAGGGGAACACTGAAGCTTTCTTT CSVAGQGNTEAFF
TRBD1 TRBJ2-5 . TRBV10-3 TGTGCCATGGGACAGGGGGCGGACGAGACCCAGTACTTC CAMGQGADETQYF
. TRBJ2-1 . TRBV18 TGTGCCAGCTCACCACCGCAACAGGGAAGGTACAATGAGCAGTTCTTC CASSPPQQGRYNEQFF
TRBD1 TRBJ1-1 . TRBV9 TGTGCCAGCACCCCCAGGGGGCTGAACACTGAAGCTTTCTTT CASTPRGLNTEAFF
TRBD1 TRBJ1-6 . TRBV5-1 TGCGCCAGCAGCCTAGACAGGGGGCCCGGGTCCCCCCTCCACTTT CASSLDRGPGSPLHF
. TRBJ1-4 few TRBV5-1 TGCGCCAGCAGTCCTACTTTTGCAACTAATGAAAAACTGTTTTTT CASSPTFATNEKLFF
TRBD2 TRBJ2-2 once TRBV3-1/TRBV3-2 TGTGCCAGCAGCCACCGGACTAGCTCACTGGGTAACACCGGGGAGCTGTTTTTT CASSHRTSSLGNTGELFF